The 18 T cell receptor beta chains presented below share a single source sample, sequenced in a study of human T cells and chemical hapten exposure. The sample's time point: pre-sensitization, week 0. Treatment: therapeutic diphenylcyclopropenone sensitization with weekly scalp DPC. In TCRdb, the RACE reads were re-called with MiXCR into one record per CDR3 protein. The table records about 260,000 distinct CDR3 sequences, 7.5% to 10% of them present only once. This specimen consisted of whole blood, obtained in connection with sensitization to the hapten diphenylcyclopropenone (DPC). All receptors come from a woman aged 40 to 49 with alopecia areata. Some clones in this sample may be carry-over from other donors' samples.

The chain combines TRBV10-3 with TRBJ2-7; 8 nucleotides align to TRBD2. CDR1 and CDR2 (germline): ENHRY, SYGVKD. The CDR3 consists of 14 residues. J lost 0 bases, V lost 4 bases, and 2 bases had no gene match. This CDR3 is CAISAGTSSYEQYF. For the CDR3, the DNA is TGTGCCATCAGTGCCGGGACTAGCTCCTACGAGCAGTACTTC.

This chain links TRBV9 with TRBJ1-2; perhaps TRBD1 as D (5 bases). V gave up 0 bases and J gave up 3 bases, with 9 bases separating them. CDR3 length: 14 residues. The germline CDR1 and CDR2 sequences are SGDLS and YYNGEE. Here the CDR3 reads CASSVERGDYGYTF. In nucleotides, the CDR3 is TGTGCCAGCAGCGTAGAACGGGGCGACTATGGCTACACCTTC. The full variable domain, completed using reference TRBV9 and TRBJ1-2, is DSGVTQTPKHLITATGQRVTLRCSPRSGDLSVYWYQQSLDQGLQFLIQYYNGEERAKGNILERFSAQQFPDLHSELNLSSLELGDSALYFCASSVERGDYGYTFGSGTRLTVV.

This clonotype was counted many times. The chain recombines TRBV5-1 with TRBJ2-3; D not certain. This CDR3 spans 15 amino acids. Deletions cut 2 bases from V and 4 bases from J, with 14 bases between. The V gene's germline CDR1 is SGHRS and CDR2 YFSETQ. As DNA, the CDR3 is TGCGCCAGCAGCTTCATGCCTTCTAGATCAGATACGCAGTATTTT. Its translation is CASSFMPSRSDTQYF.

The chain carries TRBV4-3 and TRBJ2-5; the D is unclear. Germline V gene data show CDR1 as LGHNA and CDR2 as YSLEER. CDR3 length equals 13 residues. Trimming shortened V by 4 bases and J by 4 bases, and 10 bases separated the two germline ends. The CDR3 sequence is CASSRIRRETQYF. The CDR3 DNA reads TGCGCCAGCAGCCGTATAAGGAGAGAGACCCAGTACTTC.

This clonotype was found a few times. In DNA form, the CDR3 reads TGTGCCAGCAGCCTCGGGCACCCGCTTTCCTACAATGAGCAGTTCTTC. As protein: CASSLGHPLSYNEQFF. This sequence joins TRBV7-3 and TRBJ2-1; D unresolved. The V gene's germline CDR1 is SGHTA and CDR2 FQGTGA. V was trimmed by 5 bases and J by 1 base, leaving 15 bases between them. The length of the CDR3 is 16 residues.

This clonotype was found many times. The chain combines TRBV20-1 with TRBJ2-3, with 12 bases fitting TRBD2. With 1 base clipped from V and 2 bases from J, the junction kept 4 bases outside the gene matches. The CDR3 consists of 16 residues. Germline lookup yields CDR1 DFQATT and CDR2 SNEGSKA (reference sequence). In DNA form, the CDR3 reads TGCAGTGCTAGAGGGGGACTAGCGGGCCACACAGATACGCAGTATTTT. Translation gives CSARGGLAGHTDTQYF.

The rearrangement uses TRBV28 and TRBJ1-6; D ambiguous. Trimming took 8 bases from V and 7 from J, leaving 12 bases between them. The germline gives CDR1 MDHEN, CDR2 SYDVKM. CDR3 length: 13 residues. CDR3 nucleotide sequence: TGTGCCAGCTCCGCCGGGAACAATTCACCCCTCCACTTT. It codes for CASSAGNNSPLHF. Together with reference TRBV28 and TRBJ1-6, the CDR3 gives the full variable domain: DVKVTQSSRYLVKRTGEKVFLECVQDMDHENMFWYRQDPGLGLRLIYFSYDVKMKEKGDIPEGYSVSREKKERFSLILESASTNQTSMYLCASSAGNNSPLHFGNGTRLTVT.

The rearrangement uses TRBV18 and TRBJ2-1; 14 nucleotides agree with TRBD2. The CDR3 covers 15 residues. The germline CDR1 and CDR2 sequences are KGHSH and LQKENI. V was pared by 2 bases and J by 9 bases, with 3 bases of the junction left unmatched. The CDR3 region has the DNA TGTGCCAGCTCACCAGGGACTAGCGGGAGAAGTGAGCAGTTCTTC. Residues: CASSPGTSGRSEQFF. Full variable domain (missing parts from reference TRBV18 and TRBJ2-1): NAGVMQNPRHLVRRRGQEARLRCSPMKGHSHVYWYRQLPEEGLKFMVYLQKENIIDESGMPKERFSAEFPKEGPSILRIQQVVRGDSAAYFCASSPGTSGRSEQFFGPGTRLTVL.

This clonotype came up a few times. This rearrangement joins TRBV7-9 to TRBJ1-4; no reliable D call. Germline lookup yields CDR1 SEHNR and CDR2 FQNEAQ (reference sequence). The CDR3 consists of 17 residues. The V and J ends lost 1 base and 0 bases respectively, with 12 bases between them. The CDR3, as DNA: TGTGCCAGCAGCTTAGATTCGAGAGATCCAACTAATGAAAAACTGTTTTTT. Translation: CASSLDSRDPTNEKLFF.

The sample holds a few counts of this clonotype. CDR3 sequence reads: CSAKSRSVGNQPQHF. Written as DNA, the CDR3 is TGCAGTGCTAAGTCCAGGTCGGTTGGCAATCAGCCCCAGCATTTT. The J gene is TRBJ1-5, the V gene TRBV20-1, with unresolved D. Germline assignment: CDR1 DFQATT and CDR2 SNEGSKA (reference sequence). There are 15 residues in the CDR3. V was cut by 4 bases and J by 2 bases, with 15 bases left in between.

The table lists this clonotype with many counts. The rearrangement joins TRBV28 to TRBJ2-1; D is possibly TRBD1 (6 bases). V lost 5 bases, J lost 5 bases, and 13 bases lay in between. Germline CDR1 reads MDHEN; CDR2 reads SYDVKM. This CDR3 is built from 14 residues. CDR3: CASSPHGQHNEQFF. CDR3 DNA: TGTGCCAGCAGTCCACATGGACAGCACAATGAGCAGTTCTTC.

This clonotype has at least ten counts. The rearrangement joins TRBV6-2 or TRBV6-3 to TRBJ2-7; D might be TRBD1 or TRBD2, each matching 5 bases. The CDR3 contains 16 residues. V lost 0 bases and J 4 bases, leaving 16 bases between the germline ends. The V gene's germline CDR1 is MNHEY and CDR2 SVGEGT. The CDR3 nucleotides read TGTGCCAGCAGTTACTCAGTGGCAGGGAGAACTTACGAGCAGTACTTC. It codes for CASSYSVAGRTYEQYF.

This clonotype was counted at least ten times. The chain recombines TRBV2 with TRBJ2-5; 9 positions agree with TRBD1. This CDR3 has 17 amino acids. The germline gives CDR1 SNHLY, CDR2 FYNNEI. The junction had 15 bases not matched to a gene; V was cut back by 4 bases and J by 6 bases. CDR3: CASSAGPPGTGMQTQYF. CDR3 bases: TGTGCCAGCAGTGCCGGGCCCCCCGGGACAGGGATGCAGACCCAGTACTTC.

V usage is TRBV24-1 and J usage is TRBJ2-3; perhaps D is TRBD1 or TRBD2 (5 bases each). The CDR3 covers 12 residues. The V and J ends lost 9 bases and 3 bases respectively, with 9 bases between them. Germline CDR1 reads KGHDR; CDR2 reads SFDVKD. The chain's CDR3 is CATRGVTDTQYF. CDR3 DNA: TGTGCCACCCGGGGCGTTACAGATACGCAGTATTTT.

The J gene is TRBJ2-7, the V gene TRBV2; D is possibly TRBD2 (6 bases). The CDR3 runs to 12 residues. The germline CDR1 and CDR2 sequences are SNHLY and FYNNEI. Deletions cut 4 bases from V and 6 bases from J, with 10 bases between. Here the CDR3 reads CASSGGTSEQYF. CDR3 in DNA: TGTGCCAGCAGTGGCGGGACCTCCGAGCAGTACTTC.

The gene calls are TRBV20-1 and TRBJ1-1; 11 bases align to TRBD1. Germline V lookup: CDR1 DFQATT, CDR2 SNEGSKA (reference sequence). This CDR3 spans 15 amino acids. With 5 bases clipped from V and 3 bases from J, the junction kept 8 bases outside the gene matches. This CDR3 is CSAFAGTGGDTEAFF. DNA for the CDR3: TGCAGTGCTTTCGCCGGGACAGGGGGGGACACTGAAGCTTTCTTT.

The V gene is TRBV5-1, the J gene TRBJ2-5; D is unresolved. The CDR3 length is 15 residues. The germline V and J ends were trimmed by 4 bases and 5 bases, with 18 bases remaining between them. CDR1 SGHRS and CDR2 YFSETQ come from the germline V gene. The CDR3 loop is CASSAALPPHETQYF. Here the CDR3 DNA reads TGCGCCAGCAGCGCGGCCCTACCGCCACATGAGACCCAGTACTTC.

The CDR3 nucleotides are TGCAGTGCTAGTTCCCCGTTACACCCACCCTACGAGCAGTACTTC. This sequence encodes CSASSPLHPPYEQYF. The chain is built from TRBV20-1 and TRBJ2-7; D ambiguous. Trimming stripped 3 bases from V and 2 bases from J, with 17 bases between. Per the germline V gene, CDR1 is DFQATT and CDR2 is SNEGSKA (reference sequence). The CDR3 sequence is 15 residues long.